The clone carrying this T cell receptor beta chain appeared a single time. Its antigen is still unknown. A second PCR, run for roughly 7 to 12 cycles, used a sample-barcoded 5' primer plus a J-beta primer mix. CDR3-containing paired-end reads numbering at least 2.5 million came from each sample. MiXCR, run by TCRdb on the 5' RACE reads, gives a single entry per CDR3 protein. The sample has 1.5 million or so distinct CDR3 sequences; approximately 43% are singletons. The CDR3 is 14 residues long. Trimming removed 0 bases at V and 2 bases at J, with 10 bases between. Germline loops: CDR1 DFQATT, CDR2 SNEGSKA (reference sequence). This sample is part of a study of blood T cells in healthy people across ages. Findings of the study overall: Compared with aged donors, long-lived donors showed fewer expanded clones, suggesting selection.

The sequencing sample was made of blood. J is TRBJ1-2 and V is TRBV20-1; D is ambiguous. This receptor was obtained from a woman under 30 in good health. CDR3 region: CSARDEVENYGYTF. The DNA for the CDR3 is TGCAGTGCTAGAGATGAGGTGGAGAACTATGGCTACACCTTC.